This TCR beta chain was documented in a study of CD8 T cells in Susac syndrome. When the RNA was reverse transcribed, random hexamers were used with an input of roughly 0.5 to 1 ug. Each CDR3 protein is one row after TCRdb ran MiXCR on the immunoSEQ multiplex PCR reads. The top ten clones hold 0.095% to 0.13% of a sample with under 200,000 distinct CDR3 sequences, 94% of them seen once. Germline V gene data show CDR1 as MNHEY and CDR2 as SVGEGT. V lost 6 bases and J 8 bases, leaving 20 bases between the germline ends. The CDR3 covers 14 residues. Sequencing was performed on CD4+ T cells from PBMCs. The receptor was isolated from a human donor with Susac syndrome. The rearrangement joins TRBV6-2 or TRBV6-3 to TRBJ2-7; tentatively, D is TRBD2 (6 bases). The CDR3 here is CASSSMKDAGQQYF. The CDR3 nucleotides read TGTGCCAGCAGCTCCATGAAGGACGCGGGGCAGCAGTACTTC.